The sequence of this T cell receptor (beta chain) was determined in a study of T cells in Graves' hyperthyroidism and ophthalmopathy. This CDR3 spans 14 amino acids. CDR1 is SGHTA, CDR2 FQGNSA, per germline. Trimming shortened V by 1 base and J by 4 bases, and 9 bases separated the two germline ends. RNA transcripts served as the template for amplifying TCR beta CDR3 regions. The TCR CDR3 was amplified in a first-round RT-PCR using the HTBI primer set. From the multiplex PCR reads, TCRdb called clonotypes with MiXCR, one entry per CDR3 protein. The sample carries approximately 500,000 distinct CDR3 sequences, roughly 50% recorded once. The table lists this clonotype with a count of one.

The gene calls are TRBV7-2 and TRBJ2-3; D is undetermined. The receptor comes from a woman aged 18-35 years with Graves' hyperthyroidism. Sample: peripheral blood or thyroid tissue (not recorded which). The CDR3 DNA sequence: TGTGCCAGCAGCTTAGGCTTTCTGGCAGATACGCAGTATTTT. Residues: CASSLGFLADTQYF.